Here is one T cell receptor beta chain with its context. These data originate in a study of blood T cell repertoires in COVID-19. Study details: Whether acute or convalescent, the COVID-19 samples came from the United States, Italy and Spain. PBMCs, B-cell-depleted T cells, or T cells were the source of the cDNA or gDNA that made up the material.

Original handling: The assay estimated nucleated cells by amplifying reference gene primers. Assay: immunoSEQ multiplex PCR; the TCRdb copy retains only in-frame clones and omits some. V, J and clone size are taken as reported in that table, and D and trimming were inferred from the DNA itself. The sample has fewer than 85,000 clones, around 76% seen once. This CDR3 has 15 amino acids. Per the germline V gene, CDR1 is DFQATT and CDR2 is SNEGSKA (reference sequence). V gave up 3 bases and J gave up 1 base, with 16 bases separating them. V gene TRBV20-1 combines with J gene TRBJ2-7; maybe TRBD1 (5 bases). Input material: peripheral blood. This TCR was recovered from a woman aged 80 or over with active or convalescent COVID-19. The CDR3 DNA sequence: TGCAGTGCTAGTATCCCGACAGTCGGTTCCTACGAGCAGTACTTC. It encodes CSASIPTVGSYEQYF.